These T cell receptor beta chains were read from a single sample in a study of T cell repertoires in cytomegalovirus infection. TCRdb re-analysed the reads in MiXCR, keeping a single row per CDR3 protein. The table has fewer than 200,000 distinct CDR3 sequences, 14% seen once. Sample: PBMCs. Every receptor here comes from a human donor in good health (CMV status not recorded). Some clones in this sample may be carry-over from other donors' samples. The CDR3 runs from the conserved cysteine through the conserved F or W. The D gene is left open where the match is weak.

CDR3: CAWSPQGARANVLTF; V: TRBV30; J: TRBJ2-6; D: TRBD1
CDR3: CASSFAGFLNSNQPQHF; V: TRBV28; J: TRBJ1-5; D: .
CDR3: CAIGPRTGGVSGANVLTF; V: TRBV10-3; J: TRBJ2-6; D: TRBD1
CDR3: CSARDLGTAGGWPQHF; V: TRBV20-1; J: TRBJ1-5; D: TRBD1
CDR3: CASSYSEGAGGGEQFF; V: TRBV6-2/TRBV6-3; J: TRBJ2-1; D: TRBD2
CDR3: CSVRTVDSYGQYF; V: TRBV29-1; J: TRBJ2-7; D: .
CDR3: CSARALAGYNEQFF; V: TRBV20-1; J: TRBJ2-1; D: .
CDR3: CASSDHEDSPLHF; V: TRBV12-3/TRBV12-4; J: TRBJ1-6; D: .
CDR3: CASERQGDGYTF; V: TRBV2; J: TRBJ1-2; D: .
CDR3: CASSYSRGGETQYF; V: TRBV6-5; J: TRBJ2-5; D: .
CDR3: CASSTAGTGITGELFF; V: TRBV5-6; J: TRBJ2-2; D: TRBD1
CDR3: CASSPWTSGRLVTQYF; V: TRBV11-2; J: TRBJ2-5; D: TRBD2
CDR3: CASSYFSVWGEQFF; V: TRBV6-5; J: TRBJ2-1; D: .
CDR3: CASSFLAGGPVPLRDTQYF; V: TRBV6-1; J: TRBJ2-3; D: TRBD2
CDR3: CACRWDRTYEQYF; V: TRBV2; J: TRBJ2-7; D: TRBD1
CDR3: CASTLGGASTDTQYF; V: TRBV5-4; J: TRBJ2-3; D: .
CDR3: CASSVEGYNQPQHF; V: TRBV9; J: TRBJ1-5; D: .
CDR3: CSARRVTGSYNEQFF; V: TRBV20-1; J: TRBJ2-1; D: .
CDR3: CASSLGGAMNEQFF; V: TRBV7-9; J: TRBJ2-1; D: .
CDR3: CSVGTSLYNEQFF; V: TRBV29-1; J: TRBJ2-1; D: .
CDR3: CATSRDTVSQGGYNSPLHF; V: TRBV15; J: TRBJ1-6; D: .
CDR3: CASSPERGVLEAFF; V: TRBV11-2; J: TRBJ1-1; D: .
CDR3: CASTSEDTQYF; V: TRBV7-2; J: TRBJ2-3; D: .
CDR3: CASSSSPWTQYF; V: TRBV6-5; J: .; D: .
CDR3: CASSGDGFLRGYTF; V: TRBV25-1; J: TRBJ1-2; D: .
CDR3: CSASLPGGANTGELFF; V: TRBV20-1; J: TRBJ2-2; D: .
CDR3: CASGDAIPYELYF; V: TRBV12-5; J: TRBJ2-7; D: .
CDR3: CASSRFGQGNYGYTF; V: TRBV7-9; J: TRBJ1-2; D: TRBD1
CDR3: CASSPRDRGGEKYF; V: TRBV7-9; J: TRBJ2-7; D: TRBD1
CDR3: CASRDSGNLIIGNTIYF; V: TRBV7-9; J: TRBJ1-3; D: .
CDR3: CASSLGKGPYEQYF; V: TRBV7-3; J: TRBJ2-7; D: .
CDR3: CASSYTRGRNTEAFF; V: TRBV28; J: TRBJ1-1; D: TRBD1
CDR3: CASSLAQGTHGYTF; V: TRBV12-3/TRBV12-4; J: TRBJ1-2; D: .
CDR3: CASRPHASTGELFF; V: TRBV2; J: TRBJ2-2; D: .
CDR3: CASSLAALLAGGNEQFF; V: TRBV28; J: TRBJ2-1; D: TRBD2
CDR3: CASSLDRSLYNEQFF; V: TRBV7-2; J: TRBJ2-1; D: .
CDR3: CASSQELGNPEAFF; V: TRBV14; J: TRBJ1-1; D: .
CDR3: CASRPPRGLNTEAFF; V: TRBV28; J: TRBJ1-1; D: TRBD1
CDR3: CASSSRGGQYF; V: TRBV5-1; J: TRBJ2-7; D: .
CDR3: CASSPGRQNYGYTF; V: TRBV5-1; J: TRBJ1-2; D: .
CDR3: CSARDRSTSTDTQYF; V: TRBV20-1; J: TRBJ2-3; D: .
CDR3: CASSLTEDNYGYTF; V: TRBV5-4; J: TRBJ1-2; D: .
CDR3: CASSLAPLGANTEAFF; V: TRBV7-8; J: TRBJ1-1; D: .
CDR3: CASSEWTGGEYF; V: TRBV25-1; J: TRBJ2-3; D: TRBD1
CDR3: CASSYQGPGNQPQHF; V: TRBV6-1; J: TRBJ1-5; D: .
CDR3: CSVEGIYYEQYF; V: TRBV29-1; J: TRBJ2-7; D: .
CDR3: CSARPLGIDEQYF; V: TRBV20-1; J: TRBJ2-7; D: .
CDR3: CASNSSGGYEQYF; V: TRBV19; J: TRBJ2-7; D: TRBD2
CDR3: CASSLPWGMGNIQYF; V: TRBV12-3/TRBV12-4; J: TRBJ2-4; D: .